This T cell receptor (beta chain) was recovered during a study of T cell repertoires in cytomegalovirus infection. Across the whole study: Public TCR beta signatures marked donors with CMV infection and the matching HLA. General study points: In two of eight donors, the top clonotype was HLA-C-restricted CMV-specific. Cumulative public TCR beta family frequency identified carriers of CMV plus the relevant HLA.

This clonotype was counted only a few times. Its antigen is still unknown. TCRdb recomputed calls from the reads with MiXCR, one row per CDR3 protein. The table includes some 320,000 distinct CDR3 sequences, 8% to 9.5% detected once. Material for sequencing was PBMCs. This clonotype was obtained from a human donor in good health (CMV status not recorded). Some clones in this sample may be carry-over from other donors' samples.

CDR3 DNA sequence: TGTGCCAGCAGCCATAGCGCGGGGCAGGGGGCTGAAAAACTGTTTTTT. Translated: CASSHSAGQGAEKLFF. The rearrangement joins TRBV12-3 or TRBV12-4 to TRBJ1-4; TRBD1 matches at 8 bases. Germline trimming cut 6 bases from V and 7 bases from J; bases unmatched to any gene: 13. CDR3 length equals 16 residues.